A single sample is the source of the 13 T cell receptor beta chains below, sequenced in a study of CD8 T cells in ankylosing spondylitis. Overall study results and limits: Apparently characteristic of ankylosing spondylitis blood was a TCR beta motif (roughly eight highly homologous variants).

TCRdb passed the 5' RACE reads through MiXCR, listing each CDR3 protein once. This repertoire shows roughly 450,000 distinct CDR3 sequences, approximately 26% found once; its top ten account for 0.89%. These TCRs' antigens remain unknown. The sequenced material came from blood, either unsorted or a sorted T cell fraction (not recorded which). The source is a male donor with ankylosing spondylitis.

The chain has TRBV29-1 and TRBJ1-2, with D unresolved. Between the trimmed V and J ends, which lost 3 bases and 8 bases, there was a span of 13 bases. CDR3 length equals 12 residues. Per the germline V gene, CDR1 is SQVTM and CDR2 is ANQGSEA. The CDR3 DNA follows: TGCAGCGTTGATACTGCCCCGCGGGGCTACACCTTC. Protein sequence: CSVDTAPRGYTF.

This chain connects TRBV12-3 or TRBV12-4 to TRBJ1-4; 7 nucleotides line up with TRBD1. The V segment lost 3 bases and the J segment 0 bases; nucleotides outside the gene matches: 7. CDR3 length: 17 amino acids. The CDR3 loop is CASSLGTEITTNEKLFF. Written as DNA, the CDR3 is TGTGCCAGCAGTTTGGGGACAGAAATTACAACTAATGAAAAACTGTTTTTT.

This clonotype appeared a few times. The chain employs TRBV12-3 or TRBV12-4 and TRBJ1-5, with a possible D match to TRBD1 (5 bases). The V and J ends lost 6 bases and 7 bases respectively, with 13 bases between them. The CDR3 contains 13 residues. CDR3 DNA: TGTGCCAGCAGCCCGGCAGGGCAACAGCCCCAGCATTTT. Amino acids: CASSPAGQQPQHF.

The chain joins TRBV7-6 to TRBJ2-3; 12 nucleotides match TRBD2. Trimming took 1 base from V and 4 from J; bases not matched to a gene: 6. Germline CDR1 reads SGHVS; CDR2 reads FNYEAQ. The CDR3 is made up of 17 amino acids. CDR3 sequence: CASSLVATSGSSDTQYF. In DNA, the CDR3 is TGTGCCAGCAGCTTAGTGGCGACTAGCGGGAGCTCAGATACGCAGTATTTT.

This clonotype was counted a few times. The rearrangement links TRBV11-1 to TRBJ2-7; TRBD1 or TRBD2 may be the D gene (6 bases each). CDR3 length: 21 amino acids. Germline loops: CDR1 SGHAT, CDR2 FQDESV (reference sequence). The V gene lost 5 bases and the J gene lost 2 bases, with 34 bases spanning the gap. The CDR3 is CASSQGPSLIDSLRGPYEQYV. Written as DNA, the CDR3 is TGTGCCAGCAGCCAAGGCCCTAGCTTAATAGATAGCCTACGGGGGCCCTACGAGCAGTACGTC.

This clonotype was found a few times. The chain has TRBV5-1 and TRBJ2-4; D might be TRBD2 (6 bases). V lost 2 bases, J lost 16 bases, and 13 bases lay in between. CDR1 and CDR2 (germline): SGHRS, YFSETQ. This CDR3 is 11 amino acids long. The CDR3: CASSLRGALYF. The CDR3 nucleotides read TGCGCCAGCAGCTTACGCGGGGCCCTTTACTTC.

V usage is TRBV7-9 and J usage is TRBJ2-7; D tentatively fits TRBD1 or TRBD2 (6 bases each). V lost 5 bases and J 3 bases, leaving 17 bases between the germline ends. CDR3 size: 15 residues. CDR1 and CDR2 (germline): SEHNR, FQNEAQ (reference sequence). The CDR3 DNA follows: TGTGCCAGCAGCCAATTAGGCGGGGACATCTACGAGCAGTACGTC. Protein: CASSQLGGDIYEQYV.

This clonotype has at least ten counts. This chain joins TRBV20-1 and TRBJ2-2, with D possibly TRBD2 on 6 matching bases. V lost 1 base, J lost 6 bases, and 12 bases lay in between. This CDR3 comprises 14 residues. CDR1 and CDR2 from the germline V gene are DFQATT and SNEGSKA (reference sequence). CDR3 in DNA: TGCAGTGCTAGAGGTTACGGGAGCTCCGGGGAGCTGTTTTTT. Translated: CSARGYGSSGELFF.

The DNA of the CDR3 is TGCGCCAGCAGCGAAGACGGAAACTCCTACAATGAGCAGTTCTTC. Protein: CASSEDGNSYNEQFF. The genes are TRBV5-1 and TRBJ2-1; D gene unclear. Germline CDR1 SGHRS, CDR2 YFSETQ. V was cut by 4 bases and J by 0 bases, with 11 bases left in between. The CDR3 has 15 residues.

The gene calls are TRBV7-8 and TRBJ1-5; no reliable D call. V lost 0 bases, J lost 4 bases, and 10 bases lay in between. The CDR3 runs to 15 residues. Looked up from germline, CDR1 is SGHVS and CDR2 is FQNEAQ. The CDR3 DNA reads as TGTGCCAGCAGCTTAGCTGAGGCAGATAATCAGCCCCAGCATTTT. It codes for CASSLAEADNQPQHF.

This clonotype has a handful of counts. The CDR3 region is CASSPITGNTIYF. The CDR3 DNA sequence: TGTGCCAGCTCACCGATAACTGGAAACACCATATATTTT. V is TRBV18 and J is TRBJ1-3; no clear D gene. The V end lost 3 bases, the J end lost 2 bases, and 5 bases lay between the germline ends. The CDR3 covers 13 residues. Germline CDR1 is KGHSH and CDR2 is LQKENI.

This rearrangement joins TRBV2 to TRBJ1-1; no reliable D call. V lost 6 bases and J 1 base, leaving 15 bases between the germline ends. Germline V gene sequence: CDR1 SNHLY, CDR2 FYNNEI. The CDR3 is 15 amino acids. This CDR3 reads CASSVIRTENTEAFF. The DNA for the CDR3 is TGTGCCAGCAGCGTTATAAGGACGGAGAACACTGAAGCTTTCTTT. Complete variable domain (other parts from reference TRBV2 and TRBJ1-1): EPEVTQTPSHQVTQMGQEVILRCVPISNHLYFYWYRQILGQKVEFLVSFYNNEISEKSEIFDDQFSVERPDGSNFTLKIRSTKLEDSAMYFCASSVIRTENTEAFFGQGTRLTVV.

This clonotype was seen a handful of times. This chain joins TRBV18 and TRBJ1-1; 7 bases align to TRBD1. Looked up from germline, CDR1 is KGHSH and CDR2 is LQKENI. J was trimmed by 3 bases and V by 6 bases; bases with no gene match: 7. CDR3 length: 14 residues. This CDR3 reads CASSPSRGDTEAFF. The CDR3 bases are TGTGCCAGCTCCCCAAGCAGGGGGGACACTGAAGCTTTCTTT.